A single sample gave rise to the 22 T cell receptor beta chains below, sequenced in a study of cytomegalovirus exposure and HLA in healthy donors (dated 2017 in TCRdb). The method was the immunoSEQ multiplex PCR assay. A mixture of 60 forward primers for TCR Vbeta segments and 13 reverse primers for TCR Jbeta segments was used in the multiplex PCR. This is the immuneACCESS table as TCRdb keeps it, with only in-frame sequences that have V and J called. A part of the clones is gone; compared with another copy, unresolved V genes explain less than half, and the rest is unexplained. The sample data list around 160,000 clones, and around 84% of these were observed just once. Around 2.9% of the sample is held by the ten biggest clonotypes. The sequenced sample was PBMCs. All receptors derive from a man between 35 and 55 years old in good health and CMV-seropositive.

This clone was seen once. This chain links TRBV11-3 with TRBJ2-3; no clear D. Germline V lookup: CDR1 SGHNT, CDR2 YENEEA. The CDR3 is 15 residues long. V lost 1 base and J 5 bases, leaving 13 bases between the germline ends. The CDR3 region is CASSLGGTTRDTQYF. The CDR3 DNA reads as TGTGCCAGCAGCTTAGGAGGTACCACCCGAGATACGCAGTATTTT.

This clone was observed a single time. The V gene is TRBV7-9, the J gene TRBJ2-5; 9 nucleotides line up with TRBD1. V lost 4 bases to trimming and J lost 1 base; unmatched junction nucleotides: 10. The germline gives CDR1 SEHNR, CDR2 FQNEAQ (reference sequence). The CDR3 is made up of 17 amino acids. The CDR3 protein is CASSSPRNRGPQETQYF. The CDR3 bases are TGTGCCAGCAGCTCGCCAAGAAACAGGGGGCCCCAAGAGACCCAGTACTTC.

The J gene is TRBJ1-1, the V gene TRBV6-5, with 7 positions matching TRBD1. Germline V gene data show CDR1 as MNHEY and CDR2 as SVGAGI. This CDR3 spans 14 amino acids. The ends lost 10 bases at V and 1 base at J; junction bases unmatched: 9. As DNA, the CDR3 is TGTGCCACAAAAGGGGGACAGCCGAACACTGAAGCTTTCTTT. Translation gives CATKGGQPNTEAFF.

This chain connects TRBV6-5 to TRBJ1-6, with D possibly being TRBD1 (5 bases). V gave up 7 bases and J gave up 4 bases, with 11 bases separating them. The CDR3 spans 14 residues. The germline V gene encodes CDR1 MNHEY and CDR2 SVGAGI. DNA for the CDR3: TGTGCCAGCACGACAGCTCTTTATAATTCACCCCTCCACTTT. As protein: CASTTALYNSPLHF.

This clone is a singleton in its sample. The chain is built from TRBV7-8 and TRBJ2-5; D is unclear. The DNA end lines up better with TRBJ2-7; the J call may be wrong. This CDR3 is 15 amino acids long. The germline V gene encodes CDR1 SGHVS and CDR2 FQNEAQ. The CDR3 DNA follows: TGTGCCAGCAGCTTACGGAGCGCTGGCGCCTACGAGCAGTACTTC. Translated: CASSLRSAGAYEQYF.

V is TRBV6-5 and J is TRBJ1-4; TRBD1 agrees at 10 bases. Trimming cost V 0 bases and J 6 bases; bases outside gene matches: 1. Germline V gene data show CDR1 as MNHEY and CDR2 as SVGAGI. The CDR3 extends over 15 amino acids. The DNA of the CDR3 is TGTGCCAGCAGTTACTCGGGACAGGGGTATGAAAAACTGTTTTTT. It encodes CASSYSGQGYEKLFF.

The chain is built from TRBV6-1 and TRBJ2-1; no clear D. Trimming took 0 bases from V and 3 from J, leaving 12 bases between them. CDR3 size: 16 residues. Germline V gene data show CDR1 as MNHNS and CDR2 as SASEGT. CDR3 sequence: CASSEALTPVYNEQFF. As DNA, the CDR3 is TGTGCCAGCAGTGAAGCGCTGACTCCCGTCTACAATGAGCAGTTCTTC.

This chain uses TRBV5-1 with TRBJ2-6; tentative D call: TRBD1 (5 bases). Germline V CDR1 and CDR2: SGHRS, YFSETQ. V was trimmed by 0 bases and J by 0 bases, leaving 7 bases between them. This CDR3 region has 16 residues. In nucleotides, the CDR3 is TGCGCCAGCAGCTTGGGACAGAGCTCTGGGGCCAACGTCCTGACTTTC. Translation: CASSLGQSSGANVLTF.

This clone has more than one count but fewer than ten. This chain links TRBV7-9 with TRBJ2-6; D might be TRBD1 (6 bases). CDR3 length equals 15 residues. V dropped 2 bases and J dropped 2 bases, with 7 bases sitting between them. CDR1 is SEHNR, CDR2 FQNEAQ, per germline (reference sequence). The chain's CDR3 is CASSLQGTGANVLTF. The CDR3 DNA sequence: TGTGCCAGCAGCTTACAGGGGACTGGGGCCAACGTCCTGACTTTC.

The rearrangement uses TRBV4-3 and TRBJ2-7; D is undetermined. This CDR3 has 15 residues. The ends were cut back, 0 bases at V and 6 bases at J, with 15 bases in the middle. Germline V gene lookup returns CDR1 LGHNA and CDR2 YSLEER. CDR3 sequence: CASSQDRALPIEQYF. The CDR3 region has the DNA TGCGCCAGCAGCCAAGATCGTGCACTTCCGATCGAGCAGTACTTC.

The chain carries TRBV11-2 and TRBJ2-1, with D possibly TRBD2 on 5 matching bases. The V and J ends lost 5 bases and 2 bases respectively, with 13 bases between them. The CDR3 totals 15 residues. Per germline, CDR1 SGHAT and CDR2 FQNNGV. As DNA, the CDR3 is TGTGCCAGCAGCGCGCGGGCTTCCGCCTACAATGAGCAGTTCTTC. Amino acid sequence: CASSARASAYNEQFF.

Of note for this clone: The junction departs from germline at one end; a sequencing error may be responsible. The chain links TRBV7-9 to TRBJ1-2, with D possibly TRBD1 on 5 matching bases. CDR3 size: 13 residues. Per the germline V gene, CDR1 is SEHNR and CDR2 is FQNEAQ (reference sequence). The CDR3 sequence: CSSQGSGSRGYTF. In nucleotides, the CDR3 is TGTTCCAGCCAGGGCTCAGGGTCACGGGGCTACACCTTC.

The chain links TRBV18 to TRBJ1-2, with D perhaps TRBD1 (6 bases). The germline V and J ends were trimmed by 0 bases and 5 bases, with 7 bases remaining between them. The CDR3 contains 13 residues. CDR1 is KGHSH, CDR2 LQKENI, per germline. In DNA form, the CDR3 reads TGTGCCAGCTCACCACCGCAGGGGTATGGCTACACCTTC. Its translation: CASSPPQGYGYTF.

The chain joins TRBV5-6 to TRBJ2-7; maybe TRBD2 (6 bases). The CDR3 loop spans 13 amino acids. The germline CDR1 and CDR2 sequences are SGHDT and YYEEEE. V shed 3 bases and J shed 0 bases, with 7 bases lying between them. CDR3: CASSSEGSYEQYF. In DNA form, the CDR3 reads TGTGCCAGCAGCTCGGAGGGCTCCTACGAGCAGTACTTC.

The chain combines TRBV25-1 with TRBJ2-1; 7 bases align to TRBD2. J was trimmed by 3 bases and V by 1 base; bases with no gene match: 6. This CDR3 is built from 16 residues. Germline V gives CDR1 MGHDK, CDR2 SYGVNS. Written as DNA, the CDR3 is TGTGCCAGCAGTGAATTACTAGCGTATGACTACAATGAGCAGTTCTTC. Translated: CASSELLAYDYNEQFF.

The chain is built from TRBV29-1 and TRBJ2-5; no definite D call. Germline V gene data show CDR1 as SQVTM and CDR2 as ANQGSEA. This CDR3 region has 14 residues. The V and J ends lost 6 bases and 4 bases respectively, with 18 bases between them. CDR3 sequence: CSVGRRLSAETQYF. DNA for the CDR3: TGCAGCGTGGGTCGGCGGCTCTCGGCAGAGACCCAGTACTTC.

The chain couples TRBV6-4 to TRBJ2-2; 7 bases align to TRBD1. Germline CDR1 and CDR2: MRHNA and SNTAGT. Unmatched junction bases numbered 3, after V lost 6 bases and J lost 5 bases. The CDR3 is made up of 13 amino acids. The CDR3 nucleotides are TGTGCCAGCAGGCTGACAGGGACCGGGGAGCTGTTTTTT. Translation gives CASRLTGTGELFF.

The chain carries TRBV11-2 and TRBJ1-4, with TRBD1 matching 7 bases. J lost 9 bases, V lost 5 bases, and 9 bases had no gene match. This CDR3 spans 14 amino acids. The germline V gene encodes CDR1 SGHAT and CDR2 FQNNGV. This chain's CDR3 is CASSLLQGGQKLFF. DNA of the CDR3: TGTGCCAGCAGCCTCCTTCAGGGGGGTCAAAAACTGTTTTTT. The full variable domain, its missing parts supplied by reference TRBV11-2 and TRBJ1-4, is EAGVAQSPRYKIIEKRQSVAFWCNPISGHATLYWYQQILGQGPKLLIQFQNNGVVDDSQLPKDRFSAERLKGVDSTLKIQPAKLEDSAVYLCASSLLQGGQKLFFGSGTQLSVL.

The genes are TRBV2 and TRBJ1-4; weak D call: TRBD1 (6 bases). Germline V gives CDR1 SNHLY, CDR2 FYNNEI. Trimming took off 1 base at V and 5 bases at J, with 8 bases between the two ends. CDR3 size: 14 residues. Here the CDR3 DNA reads TGTGCCAGCAGTGAAGGAGGGGGAAATGAAAAACTGTTTTTT. Residues: CASSEGGGNEKLFF.

This chain connects TRBV7-9 to TRBJ2-5, with 9 bases aligning to TRBD1. J was trimmed by 2 bases and V by 3 bases; bases with no gene match: 4. In germline, CDR1 is SEHNR, CDR2 FQNEAQ (reference sequence). This CDR3 comprises 15 residues. This CDR3 is CASSFGTGMQETQYF. The CDR3 DNA is TGTGCCAGCAGCTTCGGGACAGGGATGCAAGAGACCCAGTACTTC.

V and J are TRBV5-1 and TRBJ2-2; 7 bases map to TRBD1. The CDR3 loop spans 15 amino acids. In germline, CDR1 is SGHRS, CDR2 YFSETQ. Trimming removed 4 bases from V and 3 bases from J; junction bases left unmatched: 6. The CDR3 is CASSGQTGDTGELFF. Here the CDR3 DNA reads TGCGCCAGCAGCGGACAAACAGGGGACACCGGGGAGCTGTTTTTT.

The chain combines TRBV27 with TRBJ2-7; 7 nucleotides match TRBD2. CDR1 is MNHEY and CDR2 is SMNVEV in the germline V gene (reference sequence). Trimming took 2 bases from V and 3 from J; bases not matched to a gene: 4. The CDR3 is 14 amino acids. CDR3 amino acids: CASSLAGVDYEQYF. The CDR3 DNA is TGTGCCAGCAGTTTAGCGGGAGTTGACTACGAGCAGTACTTC.